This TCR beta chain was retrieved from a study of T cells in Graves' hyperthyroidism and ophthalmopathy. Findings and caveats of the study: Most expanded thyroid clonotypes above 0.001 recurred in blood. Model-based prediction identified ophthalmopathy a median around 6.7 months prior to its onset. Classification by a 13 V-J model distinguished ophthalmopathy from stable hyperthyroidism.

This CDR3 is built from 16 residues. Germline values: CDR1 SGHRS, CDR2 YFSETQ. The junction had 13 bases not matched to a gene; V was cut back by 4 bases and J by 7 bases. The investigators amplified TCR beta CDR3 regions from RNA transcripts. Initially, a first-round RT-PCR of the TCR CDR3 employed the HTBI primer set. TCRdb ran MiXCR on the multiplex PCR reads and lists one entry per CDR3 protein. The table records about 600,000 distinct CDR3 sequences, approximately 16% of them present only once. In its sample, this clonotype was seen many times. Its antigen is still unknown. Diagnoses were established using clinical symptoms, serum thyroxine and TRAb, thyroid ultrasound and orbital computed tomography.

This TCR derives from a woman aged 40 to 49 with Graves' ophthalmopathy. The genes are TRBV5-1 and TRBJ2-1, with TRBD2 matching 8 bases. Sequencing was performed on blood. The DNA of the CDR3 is TGCGCCAGCAGCCCGGGACCCAGCGGGGGCTGGAATGAGCAGTTCTTC. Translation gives CASSPGPSGGWNEQFF.